This T cell receptor beta chain appears in the sequencing data of a study of shared clonotypes between healthy human individuals. Whole-study context: The cohort had a couple of women and a few men, ages 18 to 49.

Germline lookup yields CDR1 SGDLS and CDR2 YYNGEE. The CDR3 length is 15 residues. Trimming removed 3 bases from V and 8 bases from J, with 17 bases in between. As to this clone: Its specificity is not known.

TCRdb keeps only in-frame clones here, not all; method: immunoSEQ multiplex PCR. The sample includes roughly 500,000 clones, about 82% of them seen just once. Study outcomes and limitations: It was anticipated that sequencing depth would influence how many clonotypes donors shared. Tissue TCR repertoires likely differ from these blood-only repertoires.

Input material: PBMCs. This chain joins TRBV9 and TRBJ1-4; D uncertain. This clonotype was obtained from a woman aged 35 to 49 in good health. Some clones in this sample may be carry-over from other donors' samples. The CDR3 sequence: CASSGQAARDEKLFF. CDR3 bases: TGTGCCAGCAGCGGCCAAGCTGCGCGAGACGAAAAACTGTTTTTT. Drawing the rest from reference TRBV9 and TRBJ1-4, the complete variable domain is DSGVTQTPKHLITATGQRVTLRCSPRSGDLSVYWYQQSLDQGLQFLIQYYNGEERAKGNILERFSAQQFPDLHSELNLSSLELGDSALYFCASSGQAARDEKLFFGSGTQLSVL.